A single sample gave rise to the 31 T cell receptor beta chains below, sequenced in a study of CD8 T cells in Susac syndrome. The RNA, 0.5 to 1 ug, was put through reverse transcription using random hexamers. Each CDR3 protein gets one entry after TCRdb re-called the immunoSEQ multiplex PCR reads with MiXCR. The sample yields 140,000 or so distinct CDR3 sequences, roughly 96% seen once. The sequencing sample was made of CD4+ T cells from PBMCs. The source of these receptors is a human donor with multiple sclerosis.

The J gene is TRBJ2-1, the V gene TRBV29-1; D not resolved. The CDR3 sequence is 15 residues long. V was shortened by 6 bases and J by 0 bases, with 15 bases between the two germline ends. Germline values: CDR1 SQVTM, CDR2 ANQGSEA. The CDR3 is CSVDPFIGSYNEQFF. The CDR3 bases are TGCAGCGTCGACCCCTTTATAGGCTCCTACAATGAGCAGTTCTTC.

This clonotype was recorded once. V and J are TRBV14 and TRBJ1-2, with TRBD1 identical over 8 bases. CDR3 length: 17 amino acids. V was pared by 4 bases and J by 1 base, with 11 bases of the junction left unmatched. The germline V gene encodes CDR1 SGHDN and CDR2 FVKESK. Here the CDR3 DNA reads TGTGCCAGCAGCCCTGGACAGGGCGGGGGGGTTAACTATGGCTACACCTTC. This gives the protein CASSPGQGGGVNYGYTF.

This clonotype was counted once. This rearrangement joins TRBV29-1 to TRBJ2-5, with 9 bases that match TRBD1. V shed 4 bases, J shed 7 bases, and the junction held 10 bases outside the gene matches. This CDR3 comprises 14 residues. CDR1 and CDR2 (germline): SQVTM, ANQGSEA. The CDR3 reads CSVAKGQGPTTQYF. The DNA of the CDR3 is TGCAGCGTTGCGAAGGGACAGGGCCCCACGACCCAGTACTTC. Using reference TRBV29-1 and TRBJ2-5 for the parts outside the CDR3, the full variable domain is SAVISQKPSRDICQRGTSLTIQCQVDSQVTMMFWYRQQPGQSLTLIATANQGSEATYESGFVIDKFPISRPNLTFSTLTVSNMSPEDSSIYLCSVAKGQGPTTQYFGPGTRLLVL.

J is TRBJ2-7 and V is TRBV13; the match to TRBD1 covers 8 bases. This CDR3 contains 17 residues. Unmatched junction bases numbered 15, after V lost 6 bases and J lost 2 bases. Germline V CDR1 and CDR2: PRHDT, FYEKMQ (reference sequence). The CDR3: CASRSITGDRSPYEQYF. For the CDR3, the DNA is TGTGCCAGCAGATCTATTACAGGGGACAGGTCCCCCTACGAGCAGTACTTC.

This chain joins TRBV6-4 and TRBJ2-3; D is ambiguous. CDR1 and CDR2 from the germline V gene are MRHNA and SNTAGT. Deletions cut 6 bases from V and 2 bases from J, with 12 bases between. The CDR3 is 14 amino acids. CDR3 nucleotide sequence: TGTGCCAGCAGCCCACGGGCCTTCACAGATACGCAGTATTTT. It codes for CASSPRAFTDTQYF.

This rearrangement joins TRBV5-1 to TRBJ1-2; TRBD1 matches 10 bases. The CDR3 spans 14 residues. V lost 4 bases, J lost 2 bases, and 2 bases stayed unmatched. CDR1 is SGHRS and CDR2 is YFSETQ in the germline V gene. Here the CDR3 DNA reads TGCGCCAGCAGCGAGGGACAGGGGAACTATGGCTACACCTTC. Protein sequence: CASSEGQGNYGYTF.

The DNA for the CDR3 is TGTGCCAGCAGCCGGACAGGGGCTAACTATGGCTACACCTTC. This codes for CASSRTGANYGYTF. The rearrangement uses TRBV12-3 or TRBV12-4 and TRBJ1-2; 9 positions match TRBD1. This CDR3 has 14 amino acids. The junction had 2 bases not matched to a gene; V was cut back by 6 bases and J by 0 bases.

This rearrangement joins TRBV15 to TRBJ1-1; D might be TRBD1 (5 bases). The CDR3 runs to 14 residues. CDR1 and CDR2 from the germline V gene are LNHNV and YYDKDF (reference sequence). Between the trimmed V and J ends, which lost 4 bases and 1 base, there was a span of 10 bases. CDR3 amino acids: CATSITDKNTEAFF. In nucleotides, the CDR3 is TGTGCCACCAGCATAACGGACAAGAACACTGAAGCTTTCTTT.

This chain joins TRBV12-3 or TRBV12-4 and TRBJ2-1; a weak D match, TRBD1 (6 bases). V was clipped by 3 bases and J by 10 bases, with 7 bases between them. CDR3 length: 11 residues. DNA of the CDR3: TGTGCCAGCAGTTTTAGGGGGGAGCAGTTCTTC. Its protein product is CASSFRGEQFF.

This clonotype was found once. This rearrangement joins TRBV6-2 or TRBV6-3 to TRBJ1-2; D remains unclear. The germline V gene encodes CDR1 MNHEY and CDR2 SVGEGT. V was pared by 4 bases and J by 1 base, with 7 bases between. The CDR3 is made up of 13 amino acids. The CDR3: CASSLRSNYGYTF. CDR3 DNA sequence: TGTGCCAGCAGTTTACGCAGTAACTATGGCTACACCTTC.

J is TRBJ1-1 and V is TRBV20-1; possible D gene TRBD1, 5 bases. The CDR3 has 13 residues. Trimming took off 3 bases at V and 1 base at J, with 9 bases between the two ends. Per the germline V gene, CDR1 is DFQATT and CDR2 is SNEGSKA (reference sequence). The CDR3 is CSARGGSNTEAFF. CDR3 nucleotide sequence: TGCAGTGCTAGGGGGGGATCGAACACTGAAGCTTTCTTT.

V is TRBV20-1 and J is TRBJ2-1, with TRBD2 matching over 13 bases. Germline trimming cut 8 bases from V and 8 bases from J; bases unmatched to any gene: 9. The CDR3 has 14 residues. Germline lookup yields CDR1 DFQATT and CDR2 SNEGSKA (reference sequence). CDR3 sequence (DNA): TGCAGTTTCTGGACTAGCGGGAGCTTTTATGAGCAGTTCTTC. Protein product: CSFWTSGSFYEQFF.

The chain employs TRBV6-2 or TRBV6-3 and TRBJ2-2; D may be TRBD1 or TRBD2 (5 bases each). Trimming removed 2 bases from V and 1 base from J, with 14 bases in between. The germline V gene has CDR1 MNHEY and CDR2 SVGEGT. The CDR3 loop spans 17 amino acids. CDR3 in DNA: TGTGCCAGCAGTTACGGAGGTACAGGACAGAACACCGGGGAGCTGTTTTTT. Translation: CASSYGGTGQNTGELFF.

The genes are TRBV6-6 and TRBJ2-1, with D possibly being TRBD2 (6 bases). This CDR3 is built from 15 residues. Germline lookup yields CDR1 MNHNY and CDR2 SVGAGI (reference sequence). Trimming stripped 7 bases from V and 3 bases from J, with 16 bases between. CDR3 loop: CASTLQSGGYNEQFF. CDR3 bases: TGTGCCAGCACCTTACAATCCGGGGGCTACAATGAGCAGTTCTTC.

CDR3 bases: TGCAGTGCTCAACAAGGACTAGCGGGGGAGACCCAGTACTTC. This gives the protein CSAQQGLAGETQYF. This chain joins TRBV20-1 and TRBJ2-5; 12 nucleotides align to TRBD2. V was clipped by 5 bases and J by 5 bases; unmatched bases: 6. Germline values: CDR1 DFQATT, CDR2 SNEGSKA (reference sequence). This CDR3 region has 14 residues.

The chain uses TRBV5-1 and TRBJ2-7; D ambiguous. The CDR3 sequence is 15 residues long. The germline V and J ends were trimmed by 0 bases and 0 bases, with 10 bases remaining between them. Germline assignment: CDR1 SGHRS and CDR2 YFSETQ. The CDR3 DNA follows: TGCGCCAGCAGCTTGGATCCGGGCAGCTCCTACGAGCAGTACTTC. Translated: CASSLDPGSSYEQYF.

The gene calls are TRBV20-1 and TRBJ1-5; no reliable D call. Germline assignment: CDR1 DFQATT and CDR2 SNEGSKA (reference sequence). V was clipped by 6 bases and J by 0 bases, with 12 bases between them. The CDR3 contains 14 residues. Here the CDR3 reads CSAGPGDSNQPQHF. CDR3 nucleotide sequence: TGCAGTGCCGGACCCGGGGATAGCAATCAGCCCCAGCATTTT.

This chain links TRBV20-1 with TRBJ2-7; 12 nucleotides line up with TRBD2. This CDR3 is 15 amino acids long. Looked up from germline, CDR1 is DFQATT and CDR2 is SNEGSKA (reference sequence). V gave up 8 bases and J gave up 3 bases; unmatched junction bases: 11. The CDR3 bases are TGCAGTACTCGGACTAGCGGGATTCGGGGCTACGAGCAGTACTTC. This encodes CSTRTSGIRGYEQYF.

The J gene is TRBJ1-5, the V gene TRBV6-6, with D uncertain. Germline values: CDR1 MNHNY, CDR2 SVGAGI (reference sequence). The CDR3 sequence is 15 residues long. V was shortened by 2 bases and J by 0 bases, with 8 bases between the two germline ends. In DNA, the CDR3 is TGTGCCAGCAGTTACGAGCCATATAGCAATCAGCCCCAGCATTTT. It yields the protein CASSYEPYSNQPQHF.

The J gene is TRBJ1-2, the V gene TRBV4-1, with TRBD1 as a possible D gene (5 bases). Germline V gene lookup returns CDR1 MGHRA and CDR2 YSYEKL. The CDR3 covers 17 residues. The germline V and J ends were trimmed by 2 bases and 0 bases, with 16 bases remaining between them. The DNA for the CDR3 is TGCGCCAGCAGCCAACTTGTTCGGGACCCCGCTAACTATGGCTACACCTTC. This gives the protein CASSQLVRDPANYGYTF.

This clonotype was seen only once. The V call is TRBV28, the J call TRBJ2-7; 8 nucleotides line up with TRBD1. The CDR3 loop spans 15 amino acids. J lost 7 bases, V lost 3 bases, and 11 bases had no gene match. CDR1 and CDR2 (germline): MDHEN, SYDVKM. The DNA of the CDR3 is TGTGCCAGCAGTTTGATTCAGGGGGCGGTAGGGGAGCAGTACTTC. Translation: CASSLIQGAVGEQYF.

The chain carries TRBV25-1 and TRBJ1-2; D is ambiguous. This CDR3 has 11 amino acids. V lost 7 bases to trimming and J lost 2 bases, with 5 bases between them. CDR1 and CDR2 (germline): MGHDK, SYGVNS. CDR3 nucleotide sequence: TGTGCCAGCACTGGGAACTATGGCTACACCTTC. Amino acids: CASTGNYGYTF.

The V call is TRBV3-1, the J call TRBJ1-1; no firm D call. This CDR3 contains 14 residues. With 3 bases removed from V and 11 bases from J, the gap between germline ends came to 19 bases. Per germline, CDR1 LGHDT and CDR2 YNNKEL (reference sequence). The CDR3 DNA follows: TGTGCCAGCAGCCAGGAGGACCGGAGGACCCCGGCTTTCTTT. Its protein is CASSQEDRRTPAFF.

The rearrangement uses TRBV20-1 and TRBJ2-7; the D gene is possibly TRBD1 (6 bases). In germline, CDR1 is DFQATT, CDR2 SNEGSKA (reference sequence). The germline V and J ends were trimmed by 7 bases and 5 bases, with 21 bases remaining between them. The length of the CDR3 is 14 residues. CDR3 sequence: CSVSPDSPSHEQYF. The CDR3 DNA sequence: TGCAGTGTTAGCCCGGACAGCCCTAGCCACGAGCAGTACTTC.

The table lists this clonotype with a few counts. The rearrangement links TRBV7-2 to TRBJ2-7; D is unresolved. CDR3 length: 13 amino acids. Trimming left V 2 bases short and J 6 bases short, with 11 bases between. Germline loops: CDR1 SGHTA, CDR2 FQGNSA. CDR3 bases: TGTGCCAGCAGCTTATTAGTCGCCGGCGAGCAGTACTTC. It encodes CASSLLVAGEQYF.

This clonotype showed up just a few times. The rearrangement uses TRBV5-1 and TRBJ2-2, with 10 bases that match TRBD2. V gave up 5 bases and J gave up 2 bases; unmatched junction bases: 6. Per germline, CDR1 SGHRS and CDR2 YFSETQ. This CDR3 contains 16 residues. DNA of the CDR3: TGCGCCAGCAGACAACGACTAGCGGGTAACACCGGGGAGCTGTTTTTT. Amino acids: CASRQRLAGNTGELFF. The full variable domain, completed using reference TRBV5-1 and TRBJ2-2, is KAGVTQTPRYLIKTRGQQVTLSCSPISGHRSVSWYQQTPGQGLQFLFEYFSETQRNKGNFPGRFSGRQFSNSRSEMNVSTLELGDSALYLCASRQRLAGNTGELFFGEGSRLTVL.

The chain has TRBV12-3 or TRBV12-4 and TRBJ2-1, with 11 nucleotides matching TRBD2. Trimming took 6 bases from V and 2 from J; bases not matched to a gene: 6. CDR3 length equals 16 residues. The CDR3 reads CASRRTSGGPYNEQFF. Here the CDR3 DNA reads TGTGCCAGCAGGAGAACTAGCGGGGGCCCCTACAATGAGCAGTTCTTC.

The chain couples TRBV9 to TRBJ1-3; 10 nucleotides match TRBD1. Germline loops: CDR1 SGDLS, CDR2 YYNGEE. V dropped 5 bases and J dropped 4; count of bases not matched to a gene: 6. The CDR3 is made up of 15 amino acids. Here the CDR3 reads CASSTGTGAGNTIYF. As DNA, the CDR3 is TGTGCCAGCAGTACCGGGACAGGGGCCGGAAACACCATATATTTT.

This chain connects TRBV29-1 to TRBJ1-5; D not resolved. The CDR3 spans 12 residues. Germline loops: CDR1 SQVTM, CDR2 ANQGSEA. V lost 4 bases to trimming and J lost 5 bases, with 9 bases between them. In DNA, the CDR3 is TGCAGCGTTGGCGAAGGCTATCAGCCCCAGCATTTT. Translation: CSVGEGYQPQHF.

This chain links TRBV12-3 or TRBV12-4 with TRBJ1-1; 8 bases are shared with TRBD1. The V segment lost 5 bases and the J segment 9 bases; nucleotides outside the gene matches: 11. The CDR3 runs to 14 residues. In DNA, the CDR3 is TGTGCCAGCAGTCCAGGGGGCGCGGGGAATAAAGCTTTCTTT. Encoded protein: CASSPGGAGNKAFF.

This clonotype was seen once. V is TRBV24-1 and J is TRBJ2-2; D is possibly TRBD1 (6 bases). This CDR3 contains 16 residues. Trimming left V 0 bases short and J 7 bases short, with 14 bases between. Germline CDR1 and CDR2: KGHDR and SFDVKD. As DNA, the CDR3 is TGTGCCACCAGTGATTTGCCCCAGGGGCCCCACGGGGAGCTGTTTTTT. Translated: CATSDLPQGPHGELFF.